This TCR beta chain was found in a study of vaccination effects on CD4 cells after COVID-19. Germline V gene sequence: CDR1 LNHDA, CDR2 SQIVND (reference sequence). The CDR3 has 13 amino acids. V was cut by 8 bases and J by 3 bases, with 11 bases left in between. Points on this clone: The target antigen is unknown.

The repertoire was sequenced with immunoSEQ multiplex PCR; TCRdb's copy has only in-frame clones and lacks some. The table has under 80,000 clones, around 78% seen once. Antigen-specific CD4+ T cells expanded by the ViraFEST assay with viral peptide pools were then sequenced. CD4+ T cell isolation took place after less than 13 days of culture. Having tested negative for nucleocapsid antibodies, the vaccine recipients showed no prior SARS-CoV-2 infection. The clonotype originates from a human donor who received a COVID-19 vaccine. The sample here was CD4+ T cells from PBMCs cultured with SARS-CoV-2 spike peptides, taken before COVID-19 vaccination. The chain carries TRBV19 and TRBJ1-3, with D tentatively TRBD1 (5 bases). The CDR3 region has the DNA TGTGCCAGTTCTGGGACCGGTGGAAACACCATATATTTT. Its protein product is CASSGTGGNTIYF.